The next 12 T cell receptor beta chains were all read from a single sample in a study of molecular identifiers for immune sequencing clone quantification. Each CDR3 protein is one row after TCRdb ran MiXCR on the PCR reads. The sample carries about 510,000 distinct CDR3 sequences, about 26% recorded once. Material for sequencing was naive CD8+ T cells from blood, with Jurkat cell RNA spiked in. The subset is: FACS-sorted CD8+CD4-CCR7+CD45RA+ naive T cells. Receptors were obtained from a human donor in good health. Some libraries in this study had Jurkat cell RNA spiked in.

A few counts support this clonotype. The V and J genes are TRBV15 and TRBJ2-2, with D perhaps matching TRBD1 (6 bases). Trimming removed 6 bases from V and 3 bases from J, with 11 bases in between. CDR3 size: 14 residues. Germline V gene lookup returns CDR1 LNHNV and CDR2 YYDKDF (reference sequence). CDR3 coding DNA: TGTGCCACCAGTAACCCAGGGGACACCGGGGAGCTGTTTTTT. Its translation: CATSNPGDTGELFF.

This clonotype has a count of ten or more. This chain joins TRBV29-1 and TRBJ2-2; D is possibly TRBD2 (6 bases). Germline V lookup: CDR1 SQVTM, CDR2 ANQGSEA. Trimming left V 4 bases short and J 0 bases short, with 9 bases between. This CDR3 is 14 amino acids long. The CDR3 nucleotides read TGCAGCGTTGTTCGGGGGACGAACACCGGGGAGCTGTTTTTT. The encoded protein is CSVVRGTNTGELFF.

Only a few counts were recorded for this clonotype. The DNA is left out, because the CDR3 cannot be placed on it with certainty; the CDR3 is given as TCRdb lists it. This rearrangement joins TRBV7-5 to TRBJ2-7; the table calls TRBD1, which could not be checked here. TRBV7-5 is assigned pseudogene status. The CDR3 adds up to 19 amino acids, both ends counted. The CDR3 sequence is CISVPEVNRPKPGSYEQYF.

This clonotype occurred a few times. The V and J genes are TRBV10-3 and TRBJ2-3; 8 bases agree with TRBD1. Germline CDR1 ENHRY, CDR2 SYGVKD. This CDR3 contains 14 residues. V was pared by 7 bases and J by 2 bases, with 5 bases of the junction left unmatched. The CDR3 protein is CAITGTGNTDTQYF. The CDR3 DNA reads TGTGCCATCACCGGGACAGGCAACACAGATACGCAGTATTTT.

About this clonotype: The junction differs from germline at one of its ends, possibly a read error. J is TRBJ2-5 and V is TRBV9, with a tentative D call TRBD1 (5 bases). Germline-derived CDR1 and CDR2 are SGDLS and YYNGEE. CDR3 length: 15 residues. The CDR3 loop is CASSVETAYQEPQYF. CDR3 sequence (DNA): TGTGCCAGCAGCGTAGAGACAGCGTACCAAGAGCCCCAGTACTTC.

There are many counts of this clonotype. The chain is built from TRBV7-2 and TRBJ2-7, with D possibly being TRBD1 (6 bases). CDR3 size: 13 residues. Trimming removed 5 bases from V and 5 bases from J, with 13 bases in between. The germline V gene has CDR1 SGHTA and CDR2 FQGNSA. In DNA, the CDR3 is TGTGCCAGCAGCACAGGCAGGGGTGACGAGCAGTACTTC. It codes for CASSTGRGDEQYF.

In this sample, this clonotype turned up a few times. CDR3 bases: TGTGCCAGCAGCTCCGGATACAGGGTGGACACAGATACGCAGTATTTT. Translating it yields CASSSGYRVDTDTQYF. This chain uses TRBV11-2 with TRBJ2-3; D perhaps matches TRBD1 (6 bases). From germline, CDR1 is SGHAT and CDR2 FQNNGV. V was trimmed by 4 bases and J by 2 bases, leaving 16 bases between them. This CDR3 is built from 16 residues.

CDR3 nucleotide sequence: TGTGCCAGCAGCATGGAAGAGGAGTCCAAAAACATTCAGTACTTC. It specifies CASSMEEESKNIQYF. The chain couples TRBV7-2 to TRBJ2-4, with unresolved D. Germline CDR1 reads SGHTA; CDR2 reads FQGNSA. Deletions cut 5 bases from V and 2 bases from J, with 13 bases between. The CDR3 has 15 residues. The entire variable domain, with the rest obtained from reference TRBV7-2 and TRBJ2-4, is as follows: GAGVSQSPSNKVTEKGKDVELRCDPISGHTALYWYRQSLGQGLEFLIYFQGNSAPDKSGLPSDRFSAERTGGSVSTLTIQRTQQEDSAVYLCASSMEEESKNIQYFGAGTRLSVL.

This clonotype was detected a few times. The chain has TRBV9 and TRBJ2-5; TRBD2 matches at 7 bases. V was pared by 3 bases and J by 3 bases, with 8 bases of the junction left unmatched. The CDR3 extends over 15 amino acids. Looked up from germline, CDR1 is SGDLS and CDR2 is YYNGEE. CDR3 in amino acids: CASSGGGRTKETQYF. CDR3 nucleotides: TGTGCCAGCAGCGGGGGGGGACGGACAAAAGAGACCCAGTACTTC.

This sequence joins TRBV20-1 and TRBJ2-3; D possibly matches TRBD1 or TRBD2 (7 bases each). Germline CDR1 reads DFQATT; CDR2 reads SNEGSKA (reference sequence). Deletions cut 0 bases from V and 0 bases from J, with 19 bases between. The CDR3 is 18 amino acids. Here the CDR3 reads CSARERGGGRLSTDTQYF. As DNA, the CDR3 is TGCAGTGCTAGAGAACGAGGGGGCGGGAGACTTAGCACAGATACGCAGTATTTT.

Concerning this clonotype: It may be a read error: a sequence one base away is much more abundant. The CDR3 DNA is TGTGCCAGCAGTCCGACAGGAGCGCCTCCCCCAGATACGCAGTATTTT. As protein: CASSPTGAPPPDTQYF. The V and J genes are TRBV7-2 and TRBJ2-3, with D perhaps matching TRBD1 (6 bases). V lost 6 bases and J 4 bases, leaving 20 bases between the germline ends. The germline CDR1 and CDR2 sequences are SGHTA and FQGNSA. This CDR3 has 16 residues.

Only a few counts were recorded for this clonotype. The chain is built from TRBV9 and TRBJ2-2; no clear D. The CDR3 spans 13 residues. Germline V gene lookup returns CDR1 SGDLS and CDR2 YYNGEE. Trimming stripped 4 bases from V and 6 bases from J, with 10 bases between. This CDR3 is CASSQSGAGELFF. DNA for the CDR3: TGTGCCAGCAGCCAATCAGGTGCCGGGGAGCTGTTTTTT.